The 20 T cell receptor beta chains presented below share a single source sample, sequenced in a study of CD8 T cells in Susac syndrome. A quantity of about 0.5 to 1 ug RNA underwent reverse transcription using random hexamers. Each CDR3 protein is one row after TCRdb ran MiXCR on the immunoSEQ multiplex PCR reads. Among 110,000 or so distinct CDR3 sequences listed, 85% to 95% were seen once. Sequencing used CD4+ T cells from PBMCs. These receptors all stem from a human donor with multiple sclerosis.

This chain uses TRBV5-4 with TRBJ2-7; possibly TRBD1 for D (6 bases). V shed 4 bases and J shed 2 bases, with 13 bases lying between them. Looked up from germline, CDR1 is SGHNT and CDR2 is YYREEE (reference sequence). The length of the CDR3 is 14 residues. CDR3 nucleotides: TGTGCCAGCAGCCAGACAGGAGCCACCTACGAGCAGTACTTC. Protein sequence: CASSQTGATYEQYF. The full variable domain, with the rest looked up from reference TRBV5-4 and TRBJ2-7, is ETGVTQSPTHLIKTRGQQVTLRCSSQSGHNTVSWYQQALGQGPQFIFQYYREEENGRGNFPPRFSGLQFPNYSSELNVNALELDDSALYLCASSQTGATYEQYFGPGTRLTVT.

This chain connects TRBV5-1 to TRBJ2-7; D is ambiguous. Germline V gene data show CDR1 as SGHRS and CDR2 as YFSETQ. The CDR3 is 13 amino acids. V shed 0 bases and J shed 5 bases, with 9 bases lying between them. CDR3 sequence reads: CASSLVVVDEQYF. The CDR3 nucleotides read TGCGCCAGCAGCTTGGTGGTGGTGGACGAGCAGTACTTC.

The genes are TRBV29-1 and TRBJ2-3; D is tentatively TRBD1 or TRBD2 (6 bases each). Deletions cut 6 bases from V and 2 bases from J, with 18 bases between. CDR3 length: 15 residues. Germline values: CDR1 SQVTM, CDR2 ANQGSEA. CDR3: CSVSPTGAYTDTQYF. CDR3 in DNA: TGCAGCGTCTCTCCGACGGGGGCTTACACAGATACGCAGTATTTT.

This clonotype has only a few counts. The DNA for the CDR3 is TGCGCCAGCAGCCAAGGTCGGCAGGGGCGGTCACCCCTCCACTTT. This encodes CASSQGRQGRSPLHF. The genes are TRBV4-1 and TRBJ1-6; weak D call: TRBD1 (6 bases). The CDR3 runs 15 residues. Germline CDR1 MGHRA, CDR2 YSYEKL. Trimming took off 1 base at V and 10 bases at J, with 14 bases between the two ends.

The chain couples TRBV23-1 to TRBJ1-2, with D perhaps matching TRBD1 (6 bases). TRBV23-1 is an ORF, with its function uncertain. Trimming cost V 2 bases and J 2 bases, with 24 bases left between them. This CDR3 contains 19 residues. This chain's CDR3 is CASSQPSRGLEFQNYGYTF. As DNA, the CDR3 is TGCGCCAGCAGTCAACCTTCCAGGGGCTTGGAGTTTCAAAACTATGGCTACACCTTC.

The chain joins TRBV11-2 to TRBJ2-6; D not resolved. Trimming removed 2 bases at V and 0 bases at J, with 14 bases between. Germline CDR1 is SGHAT and CDR2 is FQNNGV. The CDR3 has 18 amino acids. DNA for the CDR3: TGTGCCAGCAGCTTAAGTTCGGTCAGGTACTCTGGGGCCAACGTCCTGACTTTC. It translates to CASSLSSVRYSGANVLTF.

The V call is TRBV5-1, the J call TRBJ2-3, with unresolved D. The CDR3 is made up of 15 amino acids. Trimming stripped 4 bases from V and 3 bases from J, with 15 bases between. Germline V CDR1 and CDR2: SGHRS, YFSETQ. CDR3 amino acids: CASSQDVALTDTQYF. For the CDR3, the DNA is TGCGCCAGCAGCCAAGACGTGGCCTTAACAGATACGCAGTATTTT.

The genes are TRBV7-3 and TRBJ2-3, with 8 bases identical to TRBD2. Germline V lookup: CDR1 SGHTA, CDR2 FQGTGA. Losses at the gene ends were 1 base for V and 6 bases for J; bases not matched to a gene: 9. CDR3 size: 16 residues. The CDR3 DNA sequence: TGTGCCAGCAGCTTAAGACCGGGGACTAGATCGGATACGCAGTATTTT. Protein product: CASSLRPGTRSDTQYF.

The chain combines TRBV5-1 with TRBJ2-3; D is unresolved. The ends were cut back, 0 bases at V and 4 bases at J, with 15 bases in the middle. The V gene's germline CDR1 is SGHRS and CDR2 YFSETQ. The CDR3 totals 16 residues. The CDR3 DNA follows: TGCGCCAGCAGCTTGGAAGGTAGGGTAGAAGCAGATACGCAGTATTTT. Its protein is CASSLEGRVEADTQYF. The full variable domain, its missing parts supplied by reference TRBV5-1 and TRBJ2-3, is KAGVTQTPRYLIKTRGQQVTLSCSPISGHRSVSWYQQTPGQGLQFLFEYFSETQRNKGNFPGRFSGRQFSNSRSEMNVSTLELGDSALYLCASSLEGRVEADTQYFGPGTRLTVL.

This clonotype has only one observation. The J gene is TRBJ1-1, the V gene TRBV28; D remains ambiguous. CDR3 size: 14 residues. The germline V gene has CDR1 MDHEN and CDR2 SYDVKM. Trimming shortened V by 7 bases and J by 1 base, and 13 bases separated the two germline ends. The CDR3 spells CASTSYRGNTEAFF. In DNA, the CDR3 is TGTGCCAGCACCTCTTATCGCGGGAACACTGAAGCTTTCTTT.

The chain links TRBV30 to TRBJ1-6; 7 bases are a match to TRBD1. The CDR3 covers 14 residues. V lost 3 bases, J lost 4 bases, and 3 bases stayed unmatched. From germline, CDR1 is GTSNPN and CDR2 SVGIG (reference sequence). This CDR3 is CAWRGDSYNSPLHF. For the CDR3, the DNA is TGTGCCTGGAGGGGGGACAGTTATAATTCACCCCTCCACTTT. Filled out from reference TRBV30 and TRBJ1-6, the complete variable domain reads SQTIHQWPATLVQPVGSPLSLECTVEGTSNPNLYWYRQAAGRGLQLLFYSVGIGQISSEVPQNLSASRPQDRQFILSSKKLLLSDSGFYLCAWRGDSYNSPLHFGNGTRLTVT.

This rearrangement joins TRBV24-1 to TRBJ2-6; D remains unclear. CDR1 is KGHDR, CDR2 SFDVKD, per germline. V lost 5 bases, J lost 0 bases, and 13 bases lay in between. CDR3 length equals 17 residues. In DNA, the CDR3 is TGTGCCACCAGTGCCCCGGGCCAGAGCTCTGGGGCCAACGTCCTGACTTTC. Its protein is CATSAPGQSSGANVLTF.

V and J are TRBV29-1 and TRBJ2-7; D possibly corresponds to TRBD1 (5 bases). The CDR3 is made up of 13 amino acids. The germline CDR1 and CDR2 sequences are SQVTM and ANQGSEA. V lost 4 bases and J lost 6, with 16 bases in between. DNA of the CDR3: TGCAGCGTTGTGTCAGGGTGGTCGGGCGAGCAGTACTTC. Its translation is CSVVSGWSGEQYF.

J is TRBJ2-3 and V is TRBV27; 10 bases align to TRBD2. The CDR3 contains 15 residues. CDR1 is MNHEY and CDR2 is SMNVEV in the germline V gene (reference sequence). V was clipped by 3 bases and J by 5 bases; unmatched bases: 5. The CDR3, as DNA: TGTGCCAGCAGTTTGACTGGGACTAGCGTAGATACGCAGTATTTT. It yields the protein CASSLTGTSVDTQYF.

The rearrangement joins TRBV7-2 to TRBJ1-3; D gene unclear. Germline V gene data show CDR1 as SGHTA and CDR2 as FQGNSA. The CDR3 is made up of 16 amino acids. The V end was cut by 2 bases, the J end by 6 bases, with 17 bases between. The DNA of the CDR3 is TGTGCCAGCAGCTTAAACCCTTCGGGCCTGGAAAACACCATATATTTT. It is translated as CASSLNPSGLENTIYF.

This chain connects TRBV7-9 to TRBJ2-7; D not resolved. The germline V and J ends were trimmed by 6 bases and 1 base, with 7 bases remaining between them. Germline V gene data show CDR1 as SEHNR and CDR2 as FQNEAQ (reference sequence). The CDR3 is 12 residues long. The CDR3 sequence: CASSLSSYEQYF. CDR3 DNA sequence: TGTGCCAGCAGTTTATCATCCTACGAGCAGTACTTC.

The chain is built from TRBV6-5 and TRBJ2-6, with D perhaps matching TRBD1 or TRBD2 (5 bases each). Germline lookup yields CDR1 MNHEY and CDR2 SVGAGI. The CDR3 loop spans 16 amino acids. Trimming took 2 bases from V and 0 from J, leaving 8 bases between them. The CDR3 DNA sequence: TGTGCCAGCAGTTACCAAGGGACCTCTGGGGCCAACGTCCTGACTTTC. Translated, it gives CASSYQGTSGANVLTF.

The gene calls are TRBV10-3 and TRBJ2-5, with 9 bases lining up with TRBD1. Trimming cost V 3 bases and J 5 bases; bases outside gene matches: 10. Germline V lookup: CDR1 ENHRY, CDR2 SYGVKD. This CDR3 comprises 16 residues. CDR3 sequence reads: CAISDPTGGLRETQYF. The DNA of the CDR3 is TGTGCCATCAGTGATCCCACAGGGGGCTTGAGGGAGACCCAGTACTTC.

The rearrangement links TRBV6-5 to TRBJ2-5; no firm D call. The V and J ends lost 0 bases and 5 bases respectively, with 19 bases between them. This CDR3 has 17 residues. Germline V gives CDR1 MNHEY, CDR2 SVGAGI. The CDR3 region is CASSYSKLERPWETQYF. The CDR3 DNA is TGTGCCAGCAGTTACTCGAAATTGGAAAGGCCTTGGGAGACCCAGTACTTC.

This clonotype came up once. V and J are TRBV20-1 and TRBJ2-5; unclear D gene. Trimming took 6 bases from V and 1 from J, leaving 15 bases between them. Germline loops: CDR1 DFQATT, CDR2 SNEGSKA (reference sequence). The CDR3 length is 14 residues. This CDR3 is CSARTDWAQETQYF. In DNA form, the CDR3 reads TGCAGTGCACGGACCGACTGGGCCCAAGAGACCCAGTACTTC.